The sequence of this T cell receptor (beta chain) was determined in a study of metastatic and nonmetastatic thyroid tumors. Study-level information: Repertoires from blood and tumor or nodule tissue of malignant and benign thyroid patients were compared.

To note about this clone: Its antigen is still unknown.

Study-level results: Malignant thyroid tumors reportedly had TCR beta diversity that was significantly higher than in benign nodules, in blood and tumor.

Thyroid surgery had not been preceded by any treatment in any patient. As processed by the authors: Variation in CDR3 across clinicopathological groups served as the basis for constructing a distant-metastasis classifier in papillary thyroid cancer. MiXCR re-clonotyped the PCR reads for TCRdb. The V and J calls here are based on TCRdb, not the publication. Altogether about 14,000 clones are present, around a third being singletons, with the ten largest covering around a quarter. This TCR was sampled from a female donor with papillary thyroid cancer or a benign thyroid nodule (not recorded which). Some clones in this sample may be carry-over from other donors' samples. The sequencing sample was made of tumor tissue.

The CDR3 is CSARDFGVEETQYF. CDR3 DNA sequence: TGCAGTGCTAGAGACTTTGGGGTCGAAGAGACCCAGTACTTC. The chain couples TRBV20-1 to TRBJ2-5; D is unresolved. The CDR3 loop spans 14 amino acids. The germline V and J ends were trimmed by 0 bases and 3 bases, with 11 bases remaining between them. Germline V gene lookup returns CDR1 DFQATT and CDR2 SNEGSKA (reference sequence).